This T cell receptor beta chain was identified in a study of blood T cell repertoires in COVID-19. Across the whole study: T cells, B-cell-depleted T cells, or PBMCs supplied cDNA or gDNA.

The CDR3 spans 15 residues. From germline, CDR1 is MDHEN and CDR2 SYDVKM. V was clipped by 4 bases and J by 5 bases; unmatched bases: 8. Methods used by the authors: Reference gene primer amplification gave nucleated cell count estimates. Generated by immunoSEQ multiplex PCR, the TCRdb table keeps only in-frame clones and is missing some. That table gives V, J and clone size, and the DNA gave D and trimming. The sample contains approximately 70,000 clones, 82% of which appear only once. The rearrangement uses TRBV28 and TRBJ1-1; TRBD1 aligns across 9 bases. Sequenced sample: peripheral blood. The origin of this receptor is a woman of 80 years or more with acute or convalescent COVID-19. CDR3 residues: CASSSAGTGRTEAFF. Written as DNA, the CDR3 is TGTGCCAGCAGTTCCGCCGGGACAGGGAGGACTGAAGCTTTCTTT.